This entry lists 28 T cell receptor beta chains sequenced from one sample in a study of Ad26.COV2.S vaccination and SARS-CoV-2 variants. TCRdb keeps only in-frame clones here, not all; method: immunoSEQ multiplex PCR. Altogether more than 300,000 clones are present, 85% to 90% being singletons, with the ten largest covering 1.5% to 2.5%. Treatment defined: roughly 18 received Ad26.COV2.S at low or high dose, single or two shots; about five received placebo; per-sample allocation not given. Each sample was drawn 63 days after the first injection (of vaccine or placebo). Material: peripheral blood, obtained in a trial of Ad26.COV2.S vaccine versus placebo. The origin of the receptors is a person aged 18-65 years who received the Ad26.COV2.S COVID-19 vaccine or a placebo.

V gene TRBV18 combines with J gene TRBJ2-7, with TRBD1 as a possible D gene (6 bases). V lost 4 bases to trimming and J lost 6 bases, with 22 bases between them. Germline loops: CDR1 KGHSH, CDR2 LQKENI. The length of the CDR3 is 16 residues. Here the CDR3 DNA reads TGTGCCAGCTCACGCTCCGCGAGAGGGGGAGAGGGCGAGCAGTACTTC. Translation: CASSRSARGGEGEQYF.

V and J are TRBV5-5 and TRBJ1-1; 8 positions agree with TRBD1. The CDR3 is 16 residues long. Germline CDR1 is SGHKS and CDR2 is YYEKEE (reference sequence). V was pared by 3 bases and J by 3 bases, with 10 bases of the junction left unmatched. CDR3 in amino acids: CASSYATGELYTEAFF. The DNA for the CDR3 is TGTGCCAGCAGCTACGCGACAGGGGAGTTATACACTGAAGCTTTCTTT.

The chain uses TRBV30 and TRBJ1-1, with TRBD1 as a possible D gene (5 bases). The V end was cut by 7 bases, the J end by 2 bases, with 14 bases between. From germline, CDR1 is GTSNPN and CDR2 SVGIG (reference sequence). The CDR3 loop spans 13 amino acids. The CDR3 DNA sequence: TGTGCCTACCTCCGGGACTTCAACACTGAAGCTTTCTTT. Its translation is CAYLRDFNTEAFF.

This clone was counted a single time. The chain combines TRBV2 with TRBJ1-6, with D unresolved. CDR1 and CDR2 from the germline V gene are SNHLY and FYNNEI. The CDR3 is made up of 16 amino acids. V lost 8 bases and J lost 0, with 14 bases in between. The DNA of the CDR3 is TGTGCCAGCCTAACAAGCCGGAGCTCCTATAATTCACCCCTCCACTTT. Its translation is CASLTSRSSYNSPLHF.

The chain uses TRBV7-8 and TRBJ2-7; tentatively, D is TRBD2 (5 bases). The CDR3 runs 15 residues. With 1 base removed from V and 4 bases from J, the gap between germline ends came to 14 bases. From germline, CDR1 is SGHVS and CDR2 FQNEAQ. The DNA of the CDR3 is TGTGCCAGCAGCTTAGATCGACGGGGAGTTTACGAGCAGTACTTC. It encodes CASSLDRRGVYEQYF.

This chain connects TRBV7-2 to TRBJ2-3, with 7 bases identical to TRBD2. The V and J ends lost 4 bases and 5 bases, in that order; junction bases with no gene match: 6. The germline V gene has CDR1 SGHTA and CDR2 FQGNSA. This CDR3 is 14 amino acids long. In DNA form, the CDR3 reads TGTGCCAGCAGCTCCCTCGGGGGGATAGATACGCAGTATTTT. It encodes CASSSLGGIDTQYF.

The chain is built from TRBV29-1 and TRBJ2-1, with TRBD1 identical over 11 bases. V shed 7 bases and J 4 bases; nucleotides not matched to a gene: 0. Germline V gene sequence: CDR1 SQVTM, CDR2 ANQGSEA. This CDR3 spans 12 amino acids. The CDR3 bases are TGCAGCGGGGACAGGGGGTACAATGAGCAGTTCTTC. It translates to CSGDRGYNEQFF.

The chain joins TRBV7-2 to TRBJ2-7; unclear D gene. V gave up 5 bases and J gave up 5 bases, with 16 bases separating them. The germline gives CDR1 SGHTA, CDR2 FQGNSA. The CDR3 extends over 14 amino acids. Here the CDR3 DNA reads TGTGCCAGCAGCCCCCGGGCCCTCGTCAACGAGCAGTACTTC. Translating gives CASSPRALVNEQYF.

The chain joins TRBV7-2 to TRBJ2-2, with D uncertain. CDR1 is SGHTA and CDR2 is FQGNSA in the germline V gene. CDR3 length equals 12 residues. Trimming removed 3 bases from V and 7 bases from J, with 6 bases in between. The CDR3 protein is CASSFWDGELFF. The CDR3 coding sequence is TGTGCCAGCAGCTTTTGGGACGGGGAGCTGTTTTTT.

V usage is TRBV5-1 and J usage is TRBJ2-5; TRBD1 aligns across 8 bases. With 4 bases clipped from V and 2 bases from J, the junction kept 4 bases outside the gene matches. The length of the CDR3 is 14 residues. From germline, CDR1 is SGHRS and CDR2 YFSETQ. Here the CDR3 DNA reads TGCGCCAGCAGCGGGGGACAGGTTCAAGAGACCCAGTACTTC. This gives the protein CASSGGQVQETQYF. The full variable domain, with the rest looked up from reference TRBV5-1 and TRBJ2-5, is KAGVTQTPRYLIKTRGQQVTLSCSPISGHRSVSWYQQTPGQGLQFLFEYFSETQRNKGNFPGRFSGRQFSNSRSEMNVSTLELGDSALYLCASSGGQVQETQYFGPGTRLLVL.

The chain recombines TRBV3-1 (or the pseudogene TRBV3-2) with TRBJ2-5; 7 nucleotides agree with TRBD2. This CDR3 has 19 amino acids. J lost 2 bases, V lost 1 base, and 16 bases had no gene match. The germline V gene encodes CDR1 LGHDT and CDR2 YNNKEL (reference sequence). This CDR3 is CASSQGWIGLAGSQETQYF. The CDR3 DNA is TGTGCCAGCAGCCAAGGTTGGATCGGCTTAGCGGGTTCTCAAGAGACCCAGTACTTC.

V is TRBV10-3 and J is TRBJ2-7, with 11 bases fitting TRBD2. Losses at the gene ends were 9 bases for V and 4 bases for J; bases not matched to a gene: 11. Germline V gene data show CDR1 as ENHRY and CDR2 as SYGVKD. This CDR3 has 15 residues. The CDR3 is CAIRPGGTSGYEQYF. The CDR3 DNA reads TGTGCCATTAGGCCCGGTGGGACTAGCGGTTACGAGCAGTACTTC.

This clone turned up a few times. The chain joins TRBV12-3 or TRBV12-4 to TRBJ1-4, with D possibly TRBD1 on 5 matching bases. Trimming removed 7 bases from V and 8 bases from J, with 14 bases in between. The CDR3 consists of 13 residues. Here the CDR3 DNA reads TGTGCCAGCACCACCCGGGGGGGGGAAAAACTGTTTTTT. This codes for CASTTRGGEKLFF.

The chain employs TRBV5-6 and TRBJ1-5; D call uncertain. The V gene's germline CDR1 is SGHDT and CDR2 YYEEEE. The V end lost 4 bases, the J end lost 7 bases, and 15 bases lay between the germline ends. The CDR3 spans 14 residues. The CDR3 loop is CASSQWETGQPQHF. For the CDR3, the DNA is TGTGCCAGCAGCCAGTGGGAGACGGGGCAGCCCCAGCATTTT. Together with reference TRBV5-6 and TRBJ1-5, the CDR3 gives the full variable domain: DAGVTQSPTHLIKTRGQQVTLRCSPKSGHDTVSWYQQALGQGPQFIFQYYEEEERQRGNFPDRFSGHQFPNYSSELNVNALLLGDSALYLCASSQWETGQPQHFGDGTRLSIL.

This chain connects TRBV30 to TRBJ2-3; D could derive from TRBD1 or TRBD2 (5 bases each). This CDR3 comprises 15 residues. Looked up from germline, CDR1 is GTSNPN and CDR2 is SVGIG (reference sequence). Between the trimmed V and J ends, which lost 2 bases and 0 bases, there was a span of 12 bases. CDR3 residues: CAWSPGTGSTDTQYF. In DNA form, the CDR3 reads TGTGCCTGGAGTCCCGGGACGGGAAGCACAGATACGCAGTATTTT. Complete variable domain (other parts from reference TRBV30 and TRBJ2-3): SQTIHQWPATLVQPVGSPLSLECTVEGTSNPNLYWYRQAAGRGLQLLFYSVGIGQISSEVPQNLSASRPQDRQFILSSKKLLLSDSGFYLCAWSPGTGSTDTQYFGPGTRLTVL.

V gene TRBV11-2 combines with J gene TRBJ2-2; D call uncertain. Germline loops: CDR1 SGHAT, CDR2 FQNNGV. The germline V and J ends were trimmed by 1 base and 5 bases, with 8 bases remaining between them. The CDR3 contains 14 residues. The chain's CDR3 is CASSLVFETGELFF. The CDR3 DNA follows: TGTGCCAGCAGCTTAGTTTTTGAGACCGGGGAGCTGTTTTTT.

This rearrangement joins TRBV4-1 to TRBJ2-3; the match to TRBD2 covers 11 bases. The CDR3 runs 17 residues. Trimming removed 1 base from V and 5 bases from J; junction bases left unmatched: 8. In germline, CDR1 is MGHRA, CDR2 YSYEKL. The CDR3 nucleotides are TGCGCCAGCAGCCAAGTTATAGCGGGGGGGCGGGAAGATACGCAGTATTTT. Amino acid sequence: CASSQVIAGGREDTQYF.

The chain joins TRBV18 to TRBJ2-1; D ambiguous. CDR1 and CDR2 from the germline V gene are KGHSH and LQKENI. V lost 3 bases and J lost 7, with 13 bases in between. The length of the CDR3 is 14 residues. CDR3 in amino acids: CASSPVGARNEQFF. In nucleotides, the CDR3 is TGTGCCAGCTCACCCGTTGGCGCCCGGAATGAGCAGTTCTTC.

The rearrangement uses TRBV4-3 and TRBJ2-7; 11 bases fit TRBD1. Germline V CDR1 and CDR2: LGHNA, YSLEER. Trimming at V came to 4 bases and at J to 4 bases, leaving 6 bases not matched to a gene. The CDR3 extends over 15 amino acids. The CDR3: CASSPLGTGGYEQYF. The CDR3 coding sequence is TGCGCCAGCAGCCCCCTCGGGACAGGGGGTTACGAGCAGTACTTC.

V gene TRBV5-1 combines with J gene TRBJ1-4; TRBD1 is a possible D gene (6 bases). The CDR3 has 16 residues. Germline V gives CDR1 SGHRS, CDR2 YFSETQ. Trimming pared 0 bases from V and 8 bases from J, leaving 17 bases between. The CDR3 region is CASSLVGGGNAEKLFF. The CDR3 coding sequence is TGCGCCAGCAGCTTGGTCGGAGGGGGGAATGCGGAAAAACTGTTTTTT. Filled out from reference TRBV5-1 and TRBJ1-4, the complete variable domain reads KAGVTQTPRYLIKTRGQQVTLSCSPISGHRSVSWYQQTPGQGLQFLFEYFSETQRNKGNFPGRFSGRQFSNSRSEMNVSTLELGDSALYLCASSLVGGGNAEKLFFGSGTQLSVL.

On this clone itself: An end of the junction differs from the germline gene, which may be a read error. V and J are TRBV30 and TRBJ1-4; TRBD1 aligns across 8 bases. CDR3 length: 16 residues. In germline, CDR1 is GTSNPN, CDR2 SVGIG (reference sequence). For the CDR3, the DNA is TGTGCCTGGGGTGTAACCCCAGGGGGCGCTTGGGAAAAACTGTTTTTT. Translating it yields CAWGVTPGGAWEKLFF.

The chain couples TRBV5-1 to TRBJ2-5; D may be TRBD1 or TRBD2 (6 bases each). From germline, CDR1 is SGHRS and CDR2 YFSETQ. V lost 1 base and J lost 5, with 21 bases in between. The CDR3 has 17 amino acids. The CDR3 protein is CASSLSPLGGTGETQYF. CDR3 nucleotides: TGCGCCAGCAGCTTGTCTCCGCTGGGGGGCACCGGGGAGACCCAGTACTTC. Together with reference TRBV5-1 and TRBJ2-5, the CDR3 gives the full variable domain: KAGVTQTPRYLIKTRGQQVTLSCSPISGHRSVSWYQQTPGQGLQFLFEYFSETQRNKGNFPGRFSGRQFSNSRSEMNVSTLELGDSALYLCASSLSPLGGTGETQYFGPGTRLLVL.

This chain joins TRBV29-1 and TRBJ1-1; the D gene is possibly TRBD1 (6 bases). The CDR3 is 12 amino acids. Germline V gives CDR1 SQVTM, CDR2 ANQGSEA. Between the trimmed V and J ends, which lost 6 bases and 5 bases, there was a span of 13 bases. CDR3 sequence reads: CSVNEGVTEAFF. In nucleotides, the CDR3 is TGCAGCGTCAATGAGGGGGTAACTGAAGCTTTCTTT.

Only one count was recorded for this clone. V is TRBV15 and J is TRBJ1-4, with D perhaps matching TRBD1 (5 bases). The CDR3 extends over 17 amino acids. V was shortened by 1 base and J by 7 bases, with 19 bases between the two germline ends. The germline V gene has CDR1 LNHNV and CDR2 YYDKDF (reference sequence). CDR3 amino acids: CATSRGGGLQASEKLFF. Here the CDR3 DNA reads TGTGCCACCAGCAGAGGGGGCGGCCTGCAGGCTAGTGAAAAACTGTTTTTT.

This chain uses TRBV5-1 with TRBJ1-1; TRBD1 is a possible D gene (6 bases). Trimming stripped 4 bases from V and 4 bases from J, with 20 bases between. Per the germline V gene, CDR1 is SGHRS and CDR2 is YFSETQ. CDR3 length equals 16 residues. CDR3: CASSPPTGSGVTEAFF. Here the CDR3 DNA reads TGCGCCAGCAGCCCACCCACAGGGTCGGGCGTCACTGAAGCTTTCTTT.

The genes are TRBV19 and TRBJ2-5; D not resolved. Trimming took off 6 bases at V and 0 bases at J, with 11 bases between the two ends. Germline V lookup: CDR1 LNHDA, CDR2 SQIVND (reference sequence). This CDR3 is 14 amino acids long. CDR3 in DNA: TGTGCCAGTAGCCGGCTAGACCACCAAGAGACCCAGTACTTC. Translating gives CASSRLDHQETQYF.

For the CDR3, the DNA is TGTGCCAGCAGCCTCTACCCCCGGGACAGGGGGGGATACACCTTC. Translated: CASSLYPRDRGGYTF. The chain recombines TRBV27 with TRBJ1-2; TRBD1 matches at 11 bases. Germline V gene lookup returns CDR1 MNHEY and CDR2 SMNVEV (reference sequence). This CDR3 has 15 amino acids. V gave up 6 bases and J gave up 11 bases; unmatched junction bases: 14.

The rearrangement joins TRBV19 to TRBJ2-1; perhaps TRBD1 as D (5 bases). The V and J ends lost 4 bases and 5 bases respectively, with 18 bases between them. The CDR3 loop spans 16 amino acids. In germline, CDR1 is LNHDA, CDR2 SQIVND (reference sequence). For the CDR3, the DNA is TGTGCCAGTAGTACAGGACGCGAAGCAGGGAACAATGAGCAGTTCTTC. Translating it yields CASSTGREAGNNEQFF.